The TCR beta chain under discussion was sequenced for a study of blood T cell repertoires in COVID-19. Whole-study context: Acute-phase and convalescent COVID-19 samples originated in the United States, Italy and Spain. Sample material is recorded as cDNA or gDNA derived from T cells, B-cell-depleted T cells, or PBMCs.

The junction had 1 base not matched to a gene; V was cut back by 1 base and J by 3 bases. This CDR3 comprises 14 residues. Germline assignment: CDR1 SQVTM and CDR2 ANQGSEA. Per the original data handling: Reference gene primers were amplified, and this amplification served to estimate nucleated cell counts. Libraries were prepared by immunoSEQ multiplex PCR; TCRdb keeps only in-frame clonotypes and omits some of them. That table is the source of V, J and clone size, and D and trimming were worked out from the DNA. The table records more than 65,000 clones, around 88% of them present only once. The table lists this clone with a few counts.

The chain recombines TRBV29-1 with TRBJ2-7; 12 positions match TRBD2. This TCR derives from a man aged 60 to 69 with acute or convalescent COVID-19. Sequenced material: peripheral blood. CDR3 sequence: CSVEGLAGDYEQYF. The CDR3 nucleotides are TGCAGCGTTGAAGGACTAGCGGGGGACTACGAGCAGTACTTC.